This T cell receptor beta chain was documented in a study of T cell responses to AZD1222 COVID-19 vaccine. Study-level points and caveats: Females outnumbered males among donors, who were mostly white British; clonal diversity was possibly underestimated. Repertoire samples came only from after the peak T cell response.

The count of this clone is one. Its target is not known. TCRdb keeps only in-frame clones here, not all; method: immunoSEQ multiplex PCR. The top ten clones hold 8% of a sample with roughly 100,000 clones, about 92% of them seen once. The CDR3 is 13 residues long. With 10 bases removed from V and 3 bases from J, the gap between germline ends came to 16 bases. CDR1 WNHNN and CDR2 SYGVQD come from the germline V gene (reference sequence). This specimen was peripheral blood, taken 28 days after the second AZD1222 dose. This sequence was found in an adult who received the AZD1222 COVID-19 vaccine. The chain combines TRBV10-1 with TRBJ2-7; either TRBD1 or TRBD2 may fit D (5 bases each). The CDR3 sequence: CAKAGTVGYEQYF. The CDR3 bases are TGCGCCAAAGCCGGGACCGTCGGCTACGAGCAGTACTTC.